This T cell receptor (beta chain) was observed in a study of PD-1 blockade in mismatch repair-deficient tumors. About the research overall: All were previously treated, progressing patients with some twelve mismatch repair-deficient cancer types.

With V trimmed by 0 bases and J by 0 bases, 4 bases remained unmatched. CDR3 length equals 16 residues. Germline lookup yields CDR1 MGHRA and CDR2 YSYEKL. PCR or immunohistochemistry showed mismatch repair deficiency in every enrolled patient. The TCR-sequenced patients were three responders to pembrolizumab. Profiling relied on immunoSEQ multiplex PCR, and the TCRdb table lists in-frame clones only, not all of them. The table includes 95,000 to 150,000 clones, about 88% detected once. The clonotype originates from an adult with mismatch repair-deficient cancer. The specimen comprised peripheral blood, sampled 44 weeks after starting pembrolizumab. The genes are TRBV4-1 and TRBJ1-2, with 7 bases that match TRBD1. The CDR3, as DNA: TGCGCCAGCAGCCAAGATCGAGGGACAGCTAACTATGGCTACACCTTC. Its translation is CASSQDRGTANYGYTF.